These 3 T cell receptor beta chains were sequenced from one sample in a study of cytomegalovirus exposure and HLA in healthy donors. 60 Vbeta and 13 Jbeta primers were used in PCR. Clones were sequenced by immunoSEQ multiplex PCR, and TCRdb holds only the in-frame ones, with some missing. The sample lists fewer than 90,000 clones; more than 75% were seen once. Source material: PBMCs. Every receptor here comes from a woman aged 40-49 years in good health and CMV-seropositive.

The CDR3: CASSLVGQGIDEQYF. The CDR3 nucleotides are TGTGCCAGCAGCTTAGTGGGACAGGGAATCGACGAGCAGTACTTC. V and J are TRBV7-6 and TRBJ2-7; 9 nucleotides line up with TRBD1. This CDR3 is 15 amino acids long. Germline CDR1 reads SGHVS; CDR2 reads FNYEAQ. V trimming: 1 base; J trimming: 5 bases; junction bases outside the gene matches: 6.

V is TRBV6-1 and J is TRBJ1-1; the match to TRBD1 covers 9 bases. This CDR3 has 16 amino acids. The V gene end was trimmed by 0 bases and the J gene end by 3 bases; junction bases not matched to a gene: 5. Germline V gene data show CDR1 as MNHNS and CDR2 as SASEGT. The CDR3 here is CASSEAYRGLYTEAFF. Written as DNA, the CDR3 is TGTGCCAGCAGTGAAGCGTACAGGGGGCTTTACACTGAAGCTTTCTTT.

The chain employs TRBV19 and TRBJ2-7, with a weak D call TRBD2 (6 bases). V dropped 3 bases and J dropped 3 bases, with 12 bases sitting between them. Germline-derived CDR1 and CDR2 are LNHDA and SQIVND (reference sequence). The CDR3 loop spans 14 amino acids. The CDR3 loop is CASSILPGDYEQYF. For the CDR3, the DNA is TGTGCCAGTAGTATTCTCCCGGGAGACTACGAGCAGTACTTC.